Presented here are 22 T cell receptor beta chains from one specimen sequenced in a study of cytomegalovirus exposure and HLA in healthy donors. 60 Vbeta and 13 Jbeta primers were used in PCR. Sequencing was performed with immunoSEQ multiplex PCR; in TCRdb, only in-frame clones are kept and a portion is missing. The sample records approximately 150,000 clones, 75% to 80% being singletons. The sample consisted of PBMCs. The receptors stem from a man aged 35 to 55 in good health and CMV-seropositive.

V and J are TRBV6-5 and TRBJ2-1; 14 bases map to TRBD2. V gave up 6 bases and J gave up 10 bases; unmatched junction bases: 8. CDR3 length: 15 residues. From germline, CDR1 is MNHEY and CDR2 SVGAGI. The CDR3, as DNA: TGTGCCAGCAGGTCCGGGACTAGCGGGAGTAAGGAGCAGTTCTTC. It encodes CASRSGTSGSKEQFF.

This rearrangement joins TRBV6-6 to TRBJ1-1; 9 positions match TRBD1. V trimming: 0 bases; J trimming: 7 bases; junction bases outside the gene matches: 6. Germline-derived CDR1 and CDR2 are MNHNY and SVGAGI (reference sequence). The CDR3 has 15 residues. The CDR3 DNA sequence: TGTGCCAGCAGTTACTCTACTACAGGGGGCGGTGAAGCTTTCTTT. Translating gives CASSYSTTGGGEAFF.

This clone was seen just once. The chain employs TRBV6-4 and TRBJ2-3, with 12 bases matching TRBD2. Germline V CDR1 and CDR2: MRHNA, SNTAGT. The CDR3 loop spans 15 amino acids. V was clipped by 2 bases and J by 3 bases; unmatched bases: 0. In DNA form, the CDR3 reads TGTGCCAGCAGTGACGGGACTAGCGGGACAGATACGCAGTATTTT. Translated: CASSDGTSGTDTQYF.

As regards this clone: One end of the junction does not line up with germline, which may come from a read error. The J gene is TRBJ2-6, the V gene TRBV19, with 8 bases lining up with TRBD1. CDR3 length: 17 residues. Germline-derived CDR1 and CDR2 are LNHDA and SQIVND (reference sequence). CDR3 sequence: CASSQDRARPGANGLTF. CDR3 DNA sequence: TGTGCCAGTAGTCAGGACAGGGCGCGACCTGGGGCCAACGGCCTGACTTTC.

This rearrangement joins TRBV6-1 to TRBJ2-7; 8 positions agree with TRBD2. Germline lookup yields CDR1 MNHNS and CDR2 SASEGT. The J segment lost 3 bases and the V segment lost 4 bases, leaving 2 bases of the junction unmatched. CDR3 length: 13 residues. The CDR3 protein is CASSVGRVYEQYF. The CDR3 region has the DNA TGTGCCAGCAGTGTCGGGAGGGTCTACGAGCAGTACTTC.

The rearrangement uses TRBV11-2 and TRBJ2-1, with TRBD2 matching 7 bases. Germline-derived CDR1 and CDR2 are SGHAT and FQNNGV. After removal of 1 base from V and 7 bases from J, the junction contained 4 bases not matched to a gene. The CDR3 is 14 residues long. CDR3 DNA sequence: TGTGCCAGCAGCTTAGTGTTCGGGGGGAATGAGCAGTTCTTC. Translating it yields CASSLVFGGNEQFF.

The chain is built from TRBV30 and TRBJ2-1; 8 bases map to TRBD1. J gave up 1 base and V 7 bases, and 6 bases lay outside the gene matches. CDR3 size: 14 residues. CDR1 is GTSNPN and CDR2 is SVGIG in the germline V gene (reference sequence). CDR3 in amino acids: CAYRTGLSYNEQFF. In DNA, the CDR3 is TGTGCCTACCGGACAGGGCTTTCCTACAATGAGCAGTTCTTC.

In this sample, this clone turned up once. The chain recombines TRBV27 with TRBJ2-7, with TRBD2 matching 11 bases. This CDR3 contains 17 residues. V gave up 5 bases and J gave up 1 base; unmatched junction bases: 10. The germline gives CDR1 MNHEY, CDR2 SMNVEV (reference sequence). CDR3: CASSQSSGRADSYEQYF. The CDR3 DNA sequence: TGTGCCAGCAGTCAGAGTAGCGGGAGGGCGGATTCCTACGAGCAGTACTTC.

V gene TRBV5-4 combines with J gene TRBJ2-5, with TRBD2 identical over 10 bases. The V gene end was trimmed by 4 bases and the J gene end by 2 bases; junction bases not matched to a gene: 5. From germline, CDR1 is SGHNT and CDR2 YYREEE (reference sequence). The CDR3 runs 15 residues. The CDR3 loop reads CASSPGLAVQETQYF. In DNA form, the CDR3 reads TGTGCCAGCAGCCCAGGACTAGCGGTTCAAGAGACCCAGTACTTC.

The chain joins TRBV5-1 to TRBJ2-5, with TRBD1 identical over 8 bases. Germline V gene lookup returns CDR1 SGHRS and CDR2 YFSETQ. The CDR3 covers 15 residues. Unmatched junction bases numbered 4, after V lost 0 bases and J lost 3 bases. CDR3 sequence (DNA): TGCGCCAGCAGCTTGGGGACAGGGAAAGAAGAGACCCAGTACTTC. Its protein product is CASSLGTGKEETQYF.

In this sample, this clone turned up a few times. The rearrangement joins TRBV12-5 to TRBJ1-6, with D uncertain. The CDR3 spans 14 residues. V dropped 7 bases and J dropped 9 bases, with 16 bases sitting between them. Germline V CDR1 and CDR2: LGHNT, FRNRAP. DNA of the CDR3: TGTGCTAGTGCCTTAGGTAGGGCGGGTTCACCCCTCCACTTT. Its protein product is CASALGRAGSPLHF. Based on the CDR3 plus reference TRBV12-5 and TRBJ1-6, the full variable domain is DARVTQTPRHKVTEMGQEVTMRCQPILGHNTVFWYRQTMMQGLELLAYFRNRAPLDDSGMPKDRFSAEMPDATLATLKIQPSEPRDSAVYFCASALGRAGSPLHFGNGTRLTVT.

The chain combines TRBV10-3 with TRBJ2-7; D is uncertain. Germline V gene data show CDR1 as ENHRY and CDR2 as SYGVKD. This CDR3 comprises 11 residues. Trimming stripped 6 bases from V and 3 bases from J, with 6 bases between. For the CDR3, the DNA is TGTGCCATCAGAGACATCTACGAGCAGTACTTC. Translated, it gives CAIRDIYEQYF.

This clone was recorded a few times. V usage is TRBV7-9 and J usage is TRBJ2-7; 12 bases align to TRBD2. Germline trimming cut 5 bases from V and 6 bases from J; bases unmatched to any gene: 8. The V gene's germline CDR1 is SEHNR and CDR2 FQNEAQ (reference sequence). The CDR3 runs 15 residues. The CDR3 DNA follows: TGTGCCAGCAGCCTGCAACTAGCGGGAGGACGCGAGCAGTACTTC. Amino acids: CASSLQLAGGREQYF.

The chain recombines TRBV27 with TRBJ2-3; 12 nucleotides align to TRBD1. The CDR3 runs to 16 residues. The germline gives CDR1 MNHEY, CDR2 SMNVEV (reference sequence). J gave up 7 bases and V 3 bases, and 8 bases lay outside the gene matches. This CDR3 is CASSFRDRGRPNTQYF. As DNA, the CDR3 is TGTGCCAGCAGTTTCCGGGACAGGGGGCGACCGAATACGCAGTATTTT.

CDR3 DNA: TGCGCCAGCAGCTACGGGACTAGCGGGAAAGTCTACGAGCAGTACTTC. As protein: CASSYGTSGKVYEQYF. V usage is TRBV5-1 and J usage is TRBJ2-7; 13 bases map to TRBD2. CDR3 length equals 16 residues. Germline values: CDR1 SGHRS, CDR2 YFSETQ. J gave up 3 bases and V 3 bases, and 6 bases lay outside the gene matches. The variable domain in full, completed from reference TRBV5-1 and TRBJ2-7, reads KAGVTQTPRYLIKTRGQQVTLSCSPISGHRSVSWYQQTPGQGLQFLFEYFSETQRNKGNFPGRFSGRQFSNSRSEMNVSTLELGDSALYLCASSYGTSGKVYEQYFGPGTRLTVT.

The V and J genes are TRBV18 and TRBJ1-1, with a tentative D call TRBD1 (6 bases). The CDR3 runs 15 residues. V was cut by 4 bases and J by 1 base, with 13 bases left in between. Germline V gives CDR1 KGHSH, CDR2 LQKENI. The CDR3 DNA is TGTGCCAGCTCACTAACAGGGAATTGGAACACTGAAGCTTTCTTT. The encoded protein is CASSLTGNWNTEAFF.

The genes are TRBV28 and TRBJ1-5, with 8 bases fitting TRBD1. CDR1 and CDR2 from the germline V gene are MDHEN and SYDVKM. V lost 7 bases, J lost 6 bases, and 14 bases stayed unmatched. This CDR3 has 16 residues. CDR3 protein: CASTPTPGGGGQPQHF. The CDR3 region has the DNA TGTGCCAGCACCCCAACTCCAGGGGGCGGAGGTCAGCCCCAGCATTTT.

This rearrangement joins TRBV30 to TRBJ1-5; no firm D call. Germline V gives CDR1 GTSNPN, CDR2 SVGIG (reference sequence). CDR3 length equals 14 residues. V gave up 0 bases and J gave up 9 bases, with 15 bases separating them. CDR3 sequence reads: CAWSVGSVESPQHF. Written as DNA, the CDR3 is TGTGCCTGGAGTGTAGGTAGCGTAGAGTCGCCCCAGCATTTT.

The CDR3 DNA is TGTGCCAGCAGCTTCGTGACTAACAGGGTATCGGGCGGCTACACCTTC. It translates to CASSFVTNRVSGGYTF. The genes are TRBV5-6 and TRBJ1-2, with a tentative D call TRBD1 (6 bases). Trimming stripped 2 bases from V and 8 bases from J, with 22 bases between. The CDR3 consists of 16 residues. Germline CDR1 is SGHDT and CDR2 is YYEEEE.

This clone was seen a few times. This chain connects TRBV28 to TRBJ2-7; 10 bases map to TRBD1. Trimming removed 4 bases from V and 2 bases from J; junction bases left unmatched: 8. The CDR3 is made up of 16 amino acids. Per the germline V gene, CDR1 is MDHEN and CDR2 is SYDVKM. The CDR3 DNA sequence: TGTGCCAGCAGTTCCAACGCTGGGACAGGGGCCTACGAGCAGTACTTC. As protein: CASSSNAGTGAYEQYF.

This clone was found once. The genes are TRBV6-1 and TRBJ2-3, with D hard to call. Germline values: CDR1 MNHNS, CDR2 SASEGT. The CDR3 has 15 residues. V was trimmed by 1 base and J by 1 base, leaving 9 bases between them. The CDR3 DNA follows: TGTGCCAGCAGTGAAGTAAACTCGGGCACAGATACGCAGTATTTT. Its translation is CASSEVNSGTDTQYF.

Written as DNA, the CDR3 is TGTGCCAGCAGCGTAGCTGAGAAGGAAGCGATCTCACAGACCCAGTACTTC. Its translation is CASSVAEKEAISQTQYF. The chain joins TRBV9 to TRBJ2-5; D remains ambiguous. The CDR3 loop spans 17 amino acids. Germline V gene sequence: CDR1 SGDLS, CDR2 YYNGEE. V gave up 0 bases and J gave up 6 bases, with 21 bases separating them.